This passage covers 30 T cell receptor beta chains from one sample sequenced in a study of T cell responses to AZD1222 COVID-19 vaccine. Assay: immunoSEQ multiplex PCR; the TCRdb copy retains only in-frame clones and omits some. The data contain some 120,000 clones, roughly 86% of them seen just once; the ten biggest clones take up 4.4%. The sample here was peripheral blood, taken on day 0 of AZD1222 vaccination. The receptors stem from an adult in good health.

This sequence joins TRBV28 and TRBJ1-5; the D gene is possibly TRBD1 (5 bases). CDR1 and CDR2 from the germline V gene are MDHEN and SYDVKM. V shed 6 bases and J shed 2 bases, with 14 bases lying between them. CDR3 length: 15 residues. The CDR3 DNA follows: TGTGCCAGCAGCTCCAGCGGGGGAGGCAATCAGCCCCAGCATTTT. Its protein product is CASSSSGGGNQPQHF.

The gene calls are TRBV7-9 and TRBJ2-1; the match to TRBD1 covers 8 bases. The CDR3 consists of 15 residues. The V gene end was trimmed by 3 bases and the J gene end by 6 bases; junction bases not matched to a gene: 7. Germline V gene sequence: CDR1 SEHNR, CDR2 FQNEAQ (reference sequence). The DNA of the CDR3 is TGTGCCAGCAGCTTCGAGACAGGGGAAGTCAATGAGCAGTTCTTC. Encoded protein: CASSFETGEVNEQFF.

V is TRBV4-1 and J is TRBJ2-1, with D perhaps TRBD2 (5 bases). Germline-derived CDR1 and CDR2 are MGHRA and YSYEKL. V gave up 1 base and J gave up 7 bases, with 17 bases separating them. CDR3 length: 16 residues. The CDR3: CASSQGGTRIANEQFF. The CDR3 DNA sequence: TGCGCCAGCAGCCAAGGGGGTACTAGGATTGCTAATGAGCAGTTCTTC.

The CDR3 DNA reads TGTGCCTGGACTTGGGCTCGGGGCTATGGCTACACCTTC. Amino acid sequence: CAWTWARGYGYTF. The chain carries TRBV30 and TRBJ1-2; D gene uncertain. V dropped 4 bases and J dropped 4 bases, with 13 bases sitting between them. Looked up from germline, CDR1 is GTSNPN and CDR2 is SVGIG (reference sequence). The CDR3 is 13 residues long. The full variable domain, its missing parts supplied by reference TRBV30 and TRBJ1-2, is SQTIHQWPATLVQPVGSPLSLECTVEGTSNPNLYWYRQAAGRGLQLLFYSVGIGQISSEVPQNLSASRPQDRQFILSSKKLLLSDSGFYLCAWTWARGYGYTFGSGTRLTVV.

The V gene is TRBV5-1, the J gene TRBJ2-1; possibly TRBD2 for D (5 bases). The CDR3 runs to 15 residues. Trimming stripped 4 bases from V and 7 bases from J, with 18 bases between. Germline V lookup: CDR1 SGHRS, CDR2 YFSETQ. This CDR3 is CASSLLWGDRNEQFF. In DNA, the CDR3 is TGCGCCAGCAGCCTCCTATGGGGAGATCGTAATGAGCAGTTCTTC.

The rearrangement uses TRBV18 and TRBJ2-2; TRBD1 is a possible D gene (6 bases). V lost 4 bases and J 0 bases, leaving 9 bases between the germline ends. The CDR3 runs to 15 residues. Germline V lookup: CDR1 KGHSH, CDR2 LQKENI. The CDR3 loop reads CASSQGQTNTGELFF. DNA for the CDR3: TGTGCCAGCTCACAGGGACAAACGAACACCGGGGAGCTGTTTTTT.

This clone was observed a few times. The rearrangement links TRBV28 to TRBJ1-4, with TRBD1 matching 11 bases. Germline values: CDR1 MDHEN, CDR2 SYDVKM. With 3 bases clipped from V and 6 bases from J, the junction kept 3 bases outside the gene matches. This CDR3 spans 15 amino acids. This CDR3 is CASSLGQGEYEKLFF. The CDR3 bases are TGTGCCAGCAGTTTGGGACAGGGGGAATATGAAAAACTGTTTTTT.

V gene TRBV4-2 combines with J gene TRBJ1-5; D unresolved. Germline V lookup: CDR1 LGHNA, CDR2 YNFKEQ. CDR3 size: 13 residues. Trimming removed 0 bases from V and 4 bases from J, with 4 bases in between. CDR3 in DNA: TGTGCCAGCAGCCAAGACAGAAATCAGCCCCAGCATTTT. It encodes CASSQDRNQPQHF.

V and J are TRBV2 and TRBJ1-4; D is unclear. CDR1 is SNHLY, CDR2 FYNNEI, per germline. The CDR3 consists of 13 residues. Deletions cut 6 bases from V and 4 bases from J, with 9 bases between. CDR3 residues: CASRGTVNEKLFF. In DNA form, the CDR3 reads TGTGCCAGCAGGGGCACAGTTAATGAAAAACTGTTTTTT.

The V and J genes are TRBV5-4 and TRBJ2-7, with 7 positions matching TRBD1. V lost 4 bases, J lost 0 bases, and 10 bases stayed unmatched. The CDR3 is made up of 16 amino acids. Per the germline V gene, CDR1 is SGHNT and CDR2 is YYREEE (reference sequence). CDR3 in amino acids: CASSAGTVLSSYEQYF. The CDR3 nucleotides read TGTGCCAGCAGCGCCGGGACAGTTCTCTCCTCCTACGAGCAGTACTTC.

The rearrangement links TRBV28 to TRBJ1-2; 7 positions match TRBD1. There are 14 residues in the CDR3. V trimming: 2 bases; J trimming: 6 bases; junction bases outside the gene matches: 6. Germline assignment: CDR1 MDHEN and CDR2 SYDVKM. CDR3 DNA: TGTGCCAGCAGTTTAGGCGACAGGGCAGATGGCTACACCTTC. Translating it yields CASSLGDRADGYTF.

The chain links TRBV2 to TRBJ2-1; 15 nucleotides agree with TRBD2. Trimming cost V 8 bases and J 9 bases; bases outside gene matches: 11. This CDR3 comprises 16 residues. The V gene's germline CDR1 is SNHLY and CDR2 FYNNEI. In nucleotides, the CDR3 is TGTGCCAGCGGGGCGGGACTAGCGGGAGGTAAGGCTGAGCAGTTCTTC. Translation gives CASGAGLAGGKAEQFF.

The chain joins TRBV23-1 to TRBJ1-3; D is uncertain. TRBV23-1 is an open reading frame, and its role is uncertain. V was cut by 3 bases and J by 0 bases, with 15 bases left in between. The CDR3 covers 17 residues. The CDR3 DNA is TGCGCCAGCAGTCAGCAAATCGCCCGGTACTCTGGAAACACCATATATTTT. It translates to CASSQQIARYSGNTIYF.

This clone has a handful of counts. The V gene is TRBV5-5, the J gene TRBJ2-7, with a weak D call TRBD1 (5 bases). The V and J ends lost 2 bases and 4 bases respectively, with 16 bases between them. The CDR3 runs 15 residues. CDR1 and CDR2 from the germline V gene are SGHKS and YYEKEE (reference sequence). CDR3 sequence: CASSFDFTDRYEQYF. The DNA for the CDR3 is TGTGCCAGCAGCTTCGACTTTACCGACAGATACGAGCAGTACTTC.

The CDR3 sequence: CASSQGVALAPEGKNIQYF. In nucleotides, the CDR3 is TGCGCCAGCAGCCAAGGGGTGGCGCTGGCTCCGGAGGGAAAAAACATTCAGTACTTC. The V gene is TRBV4-1, the J gene TRBJ2-4; D may be TRBD2 (6 bases). The CDR3 runs to 19 residues. Germline CDR1 is MGHRA and CDR2 is YSYEKL. V lost 1 base, J lost 4 bases, and 23 bases lay in between.

The chain combines TRBV5-1 with TRBJ2-7, with D possibly being TRBD2 (6 bases). The CDR3 runs 16 residues. V lost 4 bases, J lost 7 bases, and 24 bases lay in between. Germline loops: CDR1 SGHRS, CDR2 YFSETQ. CDR3 region: CASSTHHLGGVREQYF. The CDR3 coding sequence is TGCGCCAGCAGCACCCATCATCTCGGAGGGGTCAGGGAGCAGTACTTC.

This clone appeared once. The gene calls are TRBV10-3 and TRBJ2-5, with a possible D match to TRBD2 (5 bases). The CDR3 length is 15 residues. The germline CDR1 and CDR2 sequences are ENHRY and SYGVKD. V was trimmed by 6 bases and J by 0 bases, leaving 14 bases between them. This CDR3 reads CAISEDYLYQETQYF. As DNA, the CDR3 is TGTGCCATCAGCGAAGACTATTTGTACCAAGAGACCCAGTACTTC.

This chain uses TRBV5-8 with TRBJ1-5; D unclear. CDR1 is SGHTS and CDR2 is YDEGEE in the germline V gene. The V end lost 4 bases, the J end lost 5 bases, and 16 bases lay between the germline ends. This CDR3 has 15 residues. The CDR3 is CASSPGPGRYQPQHF. CDR3 nucleotides: TGTGCCAGCAGCCCTGGCCCCGGGAGGTATCAGCCCCAGCATTTT. Based on the CDR3 plus reference TRBV5-8 and TRBJ1-5, the full variable domain is EAGVTQSPTHLIKTRGQQATLRCSPISGHTSVYWYQQALGLGLQFLLWYDEGEERNRGNFPPRFSGRQFPNYSSELNVNALELEDSALYLCASSPGPGRYQPQHFGDGTRLSIL.

The table lists this clone with a count of one. The rearrangement links TRBV7-9 to TRBJ1-1; D is undetermined. V dropped 6 bases and J dropped 6 bases, with 14 bases sitting between them. The CDR3 totals 13 residues. The germline gives CDR1 SEHNR, CDR2 FQNEAQ (reference sequence). CDR3 in amino acids: CASSLTPRPEAFF. CDR3 coding DNA: TGTGCCAGCAGTTTGACCCCTAGGCCTGAAGCTTTCTTT.

This chain uses TRBV6-2 or TRBV6-3 with TRBJ1-2; TRBD1 might be the D (6 bases). Germline V lookup: CDR1 MNHEY, CDR2 SVGEGT. V was cut by 2 bases and J by 6 bases, with 19 bases left in between. The CDR3 is made up of 16 amino acids. The CDR3 coding sequence is TGTGCCAGCAGTTACCCTAAGCCCCGGGACATGGATGGCTACACCTTC. It codes for CASSYPKPRDMDGYTF.

The rearrangement links TRBV9 to TRBJ2-7, with 8 bases fitting TRBD2. The germline V gene encodes CDR1 SGDLS and CDR2 YYNGEE. Trimming took 0 bases from V and 5 from J; bases not matched to a gene: 7. This CDR3 contains 15 residues. CDR3: CASSVEWREADEQYF. CDR3 in DNA: TGTGCCAGCAGCGTAGAGTGGCGGGAGGCGGACGAGCAGTACTTC.

The chain couples TRBV25-1 to TRBJ2-7; 9 positions match TRBD1. Germline V lookup: CDR1 MGHDK, CDR2 SYGVNS. J gave up 2 bases and V 3 bases, and 2 bases lay outside the gene matches. The length of the CDR3 is 14 residues. CDR3 sequence: CASSDGTGPYEQYF. The CDR3, as DNA: TGTGCCAGCAGTGACGGGACAGGGCCCTACGAGCAGTACTTC.

The chain links TRBV6-1 to TRBJ2-7; D is unclear. The germline V and J ends were trimmed by 2 bases and 4 bases, with 9 bases remaining between them. The CDR3 totals 13 residues. The V gene's germline CDR1 is MNHNS and CDR2 SASEGT. CDR3 loop: CASSEQERYEQYF. The CDR3, as DNA: TGTGCCAGCAGTGAACAGGAGAGGTACGAGCAGTACTTC.

This chain connects TRBV19 to TRBJ1-1; D is perhaps TRBD1 (6 bases). Germline V gives CDR1 LNHDA, CDR2 SQIVND (reference sequence). This CDR3 contains 14 residues. Trimming removed 5 bases at V and 5 bases at J, with 15 bases between. The CDR3 bases are TGTGCCAGTAGTTTCGAACAGGGTCTGACTGAAGCTTTCTTT. This gives the protein CASSFEQGLTEAFF. Supplemented by reference TRBV19 and TRBJ1-1, the full variable domain reads DGGITQSPKYLFRKEGQNVTLSCEQNLNHDAMYWYRQDPGQGLRLIYYSQIVNDFQKGDIAEGYSVSREKKESFPLTVTSAQKNPTAFYLCASSFEQGLTEAFFGQGTRLTVV.

The chain joins TRBV2 to TRBJ2-7; D might be TRBD2 (7 bases). This CDR3 is 14 amino acids long. CDR1 is SNHLY, CDR2 FYNNEI, per germline. V was trimmed by 6 bases and J by 3 bases, leaving 15 bases between them. CDR3 bases: TGTGCCAGCAGCGGGGAGGGGGGAATCTACGAGCAGTACTTC. This codes for CASSGEGGIYEQYF.

The chain couples TRBV28 to TRBJ1-2; D possibly corresponds to TRBD1 (5 bases). Germline CDR1 MDHEN, CDR2 SYDVKM. V lost 5 bases to trimming and J lost 4 bases, with 14 bases between them. CDR3 length: 14 residues. The CDR3 is CASSDSGRGYGYTF. CDR3 bases: TGTGCCAGCAGTGATTCGGGGCGCGGCTATGGCTACACCTTC.

This clone was found once. The V call is TRBV15, the J call TRBJ2-7; 10 positions match TRBD2. Germline-derived CDR1 and CDR2 are LNHNV and YYDKDF (reference sequence). Trimming at V came to 1 base and at J to 6 bases, leaving 9 bases not matched to a gene. This CDR3 comprises 16 residues. The CDR3 sequence is CATSRGGSSGSGEQYF. DNA of the CDR3: TGTGCCACCAGCAGAGGGGGCTCTAGCGGGAGCGGCGAGCAGTACTTC.

This clone was observed once. V is TRBV11-2 and J is TRBJ2-2, with D perhaps TRBD2 (5 bases). The CDR3 runs 15 residues. V lost 5 bases, J lost 5 bases, and 15 bases lay in between. Germline-derived CDR1 and CDR2 are SGHAT and FQNNGV. The CDR3 reads CASSRQLVGTGELFF. CDR3 DNA sequence: TGTGCCAGCAGCCGTCAACTAGTAGGGACCGGGGAGCTGTTTTTT.

This clone has just one count. The genes are TRBV18 and TRBJ1-4; TRBD1 is a possible D gene (6 bases). The CDR3 runs to 14 residues. Germline CDR1 reads KGHSH; CDR2 reads LQKENI. V lost 3 bases, J lost 7 bases, and 12 bases lay in between. The CDR3: CASSPLGGSEKLFF. The DNA of the CDR3 is TGTGCCAGCTCACCCCTAGGGGGAAGTGAAAAACTGTTTTTT. The complete variable domain, with remaining parts taken from reference TRBV18 and TRBJ1-4, reads NAGVMQNPRHLVRRRGQEARLRCSPMKGHSHVYWYRQLPEEGLKFMVYLQKENIIDESGMPKERFSAEFPKEGPSILRIQQVVRGDSAAYFCASSPLGGSEKLFFGSGTQLSVL.

The chain joins TRBV5-8 to TRBJ2-2, with 12 bases fitting TRBD1. The CDR3 runs 17 residues. The ends lost 4 bases at V and 6 bases at J; junction bases unmatched: 10. Germline V gene data show CDR1 as SGHTS and CDR2 as YDEGEE. CDR3 sequence reads: CASSPGQGASLSGELFF. The CDR3 bases are TGTGCCAGCAGCCCGGGACAGGGGGCGAGTTTATCCGGGGAGCTGTTTTTT.